The clone carrying this TCR beta chain showed up just a few times. What it recognizes is unknown. Healthy individuals of Caucasian origin from Russia, aged roughly 6 to 100, served as donors. A second PCR, run for about 7 to 11 cycles, used a sample-barcoded 5' primer plus a J-beta primer mix. TCRdb reanalysed the 5' RACE reads using MiXCR and keeps one entry per CDR3 protein. The sample holds over 600,000 distinct CDR3 sequences, roughly 56% seen once. These data are taken from a study of blood T cells in healthy people across ages. V dropped 6 bases and J dropped 4 bases, with 15 bases sitting between them. CDR3 length equals 14 residues. CDR1 is MNHEY and CDR2 is SMNVEV in the germline V gene (reference sequence). Study conclusions and caveats: Measured against age, TCR beta diversity per million T cells decreased in a roughly linear manner. Observed TCR beta diversity showed a strong correlation with the percentage of naive T cells as measured by flow cytometry. The study found more naive CD4+ cells and higher diversity in long-lived than aged donors.

The sequenced sample was blood. The chain is built from TRBV27 and TRBJ1-2, with a possible D match to TRBD1 (5 bases). The sequence came from a man aged 40-55 years in good health. The CDR3 loop reads CASRPPGAGYGYTF. The CDR3 DNA reads as TGTGCCAGCAGGCCACCCGGGGCCGGCTATGGCTACACCTTC.